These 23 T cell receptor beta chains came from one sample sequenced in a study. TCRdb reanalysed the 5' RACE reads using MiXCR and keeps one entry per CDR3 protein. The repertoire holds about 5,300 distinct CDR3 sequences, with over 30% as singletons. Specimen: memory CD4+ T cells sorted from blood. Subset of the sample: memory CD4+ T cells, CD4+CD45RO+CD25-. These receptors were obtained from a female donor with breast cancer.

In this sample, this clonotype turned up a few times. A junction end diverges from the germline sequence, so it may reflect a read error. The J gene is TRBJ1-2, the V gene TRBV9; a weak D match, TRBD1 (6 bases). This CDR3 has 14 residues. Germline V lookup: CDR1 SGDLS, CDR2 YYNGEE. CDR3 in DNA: TGTGCCGGCAGCCTTGACAGGCGGTCTGCTGGCTACACCTTC. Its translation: CAGSLDRRSAGYTF.

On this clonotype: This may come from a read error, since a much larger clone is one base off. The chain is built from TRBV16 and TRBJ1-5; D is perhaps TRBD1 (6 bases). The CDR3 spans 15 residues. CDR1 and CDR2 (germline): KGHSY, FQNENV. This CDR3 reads CTSSRRGQDNQPQHF. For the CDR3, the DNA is TGTACCAGCAGTCGCCGGGGGCAGGACAATCAGCCCCAGCATTTT.

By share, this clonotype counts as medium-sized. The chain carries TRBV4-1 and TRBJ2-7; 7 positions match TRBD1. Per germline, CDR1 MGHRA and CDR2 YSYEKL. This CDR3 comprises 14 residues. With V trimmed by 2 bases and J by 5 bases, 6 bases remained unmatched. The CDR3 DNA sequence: TGCGCCAGCAGCCAACCGACAGGGATCGACGAGCAGTACTTC. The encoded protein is CASSQPTGIDEQYF.

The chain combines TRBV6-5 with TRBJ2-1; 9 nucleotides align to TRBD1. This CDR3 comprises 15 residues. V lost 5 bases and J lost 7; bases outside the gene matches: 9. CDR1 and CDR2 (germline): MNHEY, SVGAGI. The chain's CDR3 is CASSLRDRASNEQFF. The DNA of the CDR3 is TGTGCCAGCAGTCTCCGGGACAGGGCTTCTAATGAGCAGTTCTTC.

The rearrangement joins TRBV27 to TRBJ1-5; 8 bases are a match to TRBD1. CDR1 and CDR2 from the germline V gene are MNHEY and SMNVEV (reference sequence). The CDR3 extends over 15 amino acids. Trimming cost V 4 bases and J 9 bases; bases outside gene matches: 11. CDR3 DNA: TGTGCCAGCAGTTCTCTGGACAGGGCCGCCCGGCCCCAGCATTTT. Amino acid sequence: CASSSLDRAARPQHF.

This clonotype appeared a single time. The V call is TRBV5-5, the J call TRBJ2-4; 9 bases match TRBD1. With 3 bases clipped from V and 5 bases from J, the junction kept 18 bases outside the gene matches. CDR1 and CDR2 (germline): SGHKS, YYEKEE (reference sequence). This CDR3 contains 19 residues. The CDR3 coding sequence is TGTGCCAGCAGCTCTTGGGGACAGGGAGGGGGCGCGGCCGAAAACATTCAGTACTTC. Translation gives CASSSWGQGGGAAENIQYF.

The DNA of the CDR3 is TGTGCCAGCAGCTTACGGCGTGCGGGAGGGGGCACAGATACGCAGTATTTT. Protein: CASSLRRAGGGTDTQYF. The V call is TRBV7-9, the J call TRBJ2-3; 9 bases fit TRBD2. The germline V gene has CDR1 SEHNR and CDR2 FQNEAQ (reference sequence). This CDR3 has 17 amino acids. With V trimmed by 2 bases and J by 1 base, 7 bases remained unmatched. Full variable domain (outside the CDR3, taken from reference TRBV7-9 and TRBJ2-3): DTGVSQNPRHKITKRGQNVTFRCDPISEHNRLYWYRQTLGQGPEFLTYFQNEAQLEKSRLLSDRFSAERPKGSFSTLEIQRTEQGDSAMYLCASSLRRAGGGTDTQYFGPGTRLTVL.

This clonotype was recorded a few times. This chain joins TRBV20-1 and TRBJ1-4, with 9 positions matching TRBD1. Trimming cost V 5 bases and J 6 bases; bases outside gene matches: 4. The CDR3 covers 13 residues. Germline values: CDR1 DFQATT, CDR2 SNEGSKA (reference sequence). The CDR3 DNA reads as TGCAGTGCTGAACAGGGGGCTGATGAAAAACTGTTTTTT. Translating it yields CSAEQGADEKLFF.

The CDR3 reads CASSLYSRSNQPQHF. In DNA form, the CDR3 reads TGTGCCAGCAGTTTATACAGCCGGAGCAATCAGCCCCAGCATTTT. The chain recombines TRBV28 with TRBJ1-5; D is unclear. The germline V gene has CDR1 MDHEN and CDR2 SYDVKM. V shed 1 base and J shed 1 base, with 8 bases lying between them. The CDR3 is 15 amino acids.

The chain's CDR3 is CASRRYNGTQPQHF. The CDR3 DNA sequence: TGTGCCAGCAGACGATATAATGGTACTCAGCCCCAGCATTTT. This rearrangement joins TRBV6-5 to TRBJ1-5; D unresolved. This CDR3 has 14 residues. V gave up 6 bases and J gave up 6 bases, with 15 bases separating them. Germline V lookup: CDR1 MNHEY, CDR2 SVGAGI.

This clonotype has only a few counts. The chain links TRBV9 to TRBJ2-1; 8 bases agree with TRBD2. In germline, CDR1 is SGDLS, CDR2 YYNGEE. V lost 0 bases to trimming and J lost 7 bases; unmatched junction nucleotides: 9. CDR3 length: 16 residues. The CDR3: CASSVANSGLGNEQFF. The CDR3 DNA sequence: TGTGCCAGCAGCGTAGCCAATTCGGGACTAGGGAATGAGCAGTTCTTC. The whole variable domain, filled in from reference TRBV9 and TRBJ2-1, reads DSGVTQTPKHLITATGQRVTLRCSPRSGDLSVYWYQQSLDQGLQFLIQYYNGEERAKGNILERFSAQQFPDLHSELNLSSLELGDSALYFCASSVANSGLGNEQFFGPGTRLTVL.

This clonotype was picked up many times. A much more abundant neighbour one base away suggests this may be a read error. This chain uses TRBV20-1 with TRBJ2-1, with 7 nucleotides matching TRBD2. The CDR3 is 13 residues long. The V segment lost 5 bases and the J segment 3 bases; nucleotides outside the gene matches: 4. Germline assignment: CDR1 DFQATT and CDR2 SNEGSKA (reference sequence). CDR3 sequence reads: CSAVRGCYNEQFF. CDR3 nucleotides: TGCAGTGCTGTGCGGGGGTGCTACAATGAGCAGTTCTTC.

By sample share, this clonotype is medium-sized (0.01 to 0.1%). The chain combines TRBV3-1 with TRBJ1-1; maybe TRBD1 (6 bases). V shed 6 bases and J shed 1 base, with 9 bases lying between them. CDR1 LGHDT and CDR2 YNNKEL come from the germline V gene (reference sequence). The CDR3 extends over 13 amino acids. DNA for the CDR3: TGTGCCAGCAGACACAGGGAGAACACTGAAGCTTTCTTT. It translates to CASRHRENTEAFF.

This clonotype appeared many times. The CDR3 bases are TGTGCCAGCAGCCCAGAGAATACCTACGAGCAGTACTTC. The encoded protein is CASSPENTYEQYF. This chain joins TRBV6-6 and TRBJ2-7; D is unresolved. Per the germline V gene, CDR1 is MNHNY and CDR2 is SVGAGI (reference sequence). V was trimmed by 6 bases and J by 2 bases, leaving 11 bases between them. The CDR3 spans 13 residues.

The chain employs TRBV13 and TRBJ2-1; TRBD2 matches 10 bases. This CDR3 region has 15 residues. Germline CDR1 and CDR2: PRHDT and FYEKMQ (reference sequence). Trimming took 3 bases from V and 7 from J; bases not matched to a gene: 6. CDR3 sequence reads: CASSLSQREGNEQFF. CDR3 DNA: TGTGCCAGCAGCTTGAGCCAGCGGGAGGGGAATGAGCAGTTCTTC.

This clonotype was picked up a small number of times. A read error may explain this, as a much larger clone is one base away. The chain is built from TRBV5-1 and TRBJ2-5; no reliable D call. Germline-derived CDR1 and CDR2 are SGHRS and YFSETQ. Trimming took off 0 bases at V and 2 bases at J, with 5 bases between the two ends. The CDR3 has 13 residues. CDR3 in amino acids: CASSLGDQETQYF. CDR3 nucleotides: TGCGCCAGCAGCTTGGGGGATCAAGAGACCCAGTACTTC.

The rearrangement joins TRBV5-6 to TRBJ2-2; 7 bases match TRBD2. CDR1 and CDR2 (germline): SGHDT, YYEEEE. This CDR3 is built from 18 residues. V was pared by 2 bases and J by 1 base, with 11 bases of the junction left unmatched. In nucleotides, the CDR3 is TGTGCCAGCAGCTTAGGCCCCGGCCAGCGGGGGAACACCGGGGAGCTGTTTTTT. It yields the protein CASSLGPGQRGNTGELFF.

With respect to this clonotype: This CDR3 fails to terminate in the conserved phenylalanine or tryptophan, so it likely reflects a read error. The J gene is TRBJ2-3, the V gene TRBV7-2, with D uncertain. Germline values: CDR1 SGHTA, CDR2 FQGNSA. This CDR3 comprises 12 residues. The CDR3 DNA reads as TGTGCCAGCAGCAGCAGCACAGATACACAGTATTCT. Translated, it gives CASSSSTDTQYS.

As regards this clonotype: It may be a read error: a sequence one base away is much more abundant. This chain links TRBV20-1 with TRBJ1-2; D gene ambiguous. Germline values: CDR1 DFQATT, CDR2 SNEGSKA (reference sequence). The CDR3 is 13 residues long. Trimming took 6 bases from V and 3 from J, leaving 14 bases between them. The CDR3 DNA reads TGCAGTGCCTGGAGGTACTGGGACTATGGCTACACCTTC. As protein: CSAWRYWDYGYTF.

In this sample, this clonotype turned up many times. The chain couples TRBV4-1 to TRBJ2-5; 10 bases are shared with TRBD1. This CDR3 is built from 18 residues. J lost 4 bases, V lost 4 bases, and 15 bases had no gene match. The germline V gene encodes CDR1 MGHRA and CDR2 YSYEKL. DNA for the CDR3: TGCGCCAGCAGCCCCAACCGGGACAGGGGTATTTTTGGAGAGACCCAGTACTTC. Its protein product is CASSPNRDRGIFGETQYF.

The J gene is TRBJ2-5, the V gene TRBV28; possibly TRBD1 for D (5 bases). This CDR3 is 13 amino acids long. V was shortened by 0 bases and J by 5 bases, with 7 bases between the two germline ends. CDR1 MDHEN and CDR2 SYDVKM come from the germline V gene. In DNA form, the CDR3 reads TGTGCCAGCAGTTTATGGGGGCCGGAGACCCAGTACTTC. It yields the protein CASSLWGPETQYF.

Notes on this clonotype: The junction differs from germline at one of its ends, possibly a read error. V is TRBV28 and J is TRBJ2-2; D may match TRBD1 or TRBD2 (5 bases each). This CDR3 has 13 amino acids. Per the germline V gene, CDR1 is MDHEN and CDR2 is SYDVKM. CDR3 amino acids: CATQTDATGGLFF. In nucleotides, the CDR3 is TGTGCCACCCAGACGGACGCGACTGGGGGGCTGTTTTTT.

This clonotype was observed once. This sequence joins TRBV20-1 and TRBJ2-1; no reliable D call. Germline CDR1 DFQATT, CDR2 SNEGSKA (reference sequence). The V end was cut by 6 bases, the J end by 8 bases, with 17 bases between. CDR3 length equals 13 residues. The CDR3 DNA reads TGCAGTGCGATCACCAGTCCCTATCATGAGCAGTTCTTC. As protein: CSAITSPYHEQFF.